The 24 T cell receptor beta chains reported below all come from one sample, sequenced in a study of STAT5B mutations in CD4+ large granular lymphocyte leukemia. This table comes from immunoSEQ multiplex PCR, and its TCRdb copy is limited to in-frame clones, with some not included. The sample has roughly 34,000 clones; around 81% are singletons. Sequencing input: CD4+ T cells from blood buffy coats. The receptors derive from a human donor in good health.

This chain uses TRBV27 with TRBJ2-1, with 7 nucleotides matching TRBD1. CDR1 is MNHEY and CDR2 is SMNVEV in the germline V gene (reference sequence). The CDR3 is 16 residues long. Trimming took 4 bases from V and 5 from J; bases not matched to a gene: 11. DNA for the CDR3: TGTGCCAGCAGTTCCCCGACCCGAGACAGGGACAATGAGCAGTTCTTC. It yields the protein CASSSPTRDRDNEQFF.

V and J are TRBV7-2 and TRBJ2-7, with D possibly being TRBD1 (7 bases). Germline assignment: CDR1 SGHTA and CDR2 FQGNSA. Between the trimmed V and J ends, which lost 2 bases and 3 bases, there was a span of 11 bases. The CDR3 sequence is 14 residues long. CDR3: CASSLQGGNYEQYF. In DNA form, the CDR3 reads TGTGCCAGCAGCTTACAGGGGGGAAACTACGAGCAGTACTTC.

This chain connects TRBV19 to TRBJ2-1; TRBD1 matches 10 bases. CDR3 size: 15 residues. The germline CDR1 and CDR2 sequences are LNHDA and SQIVND (reference sequence). The ends lost 3 bases at V and 6 bases at J; junction bases unmatched: 5. This chain's CDR3 is CASSMGTGAGNEQFF. The CDR3 DNA is TGTGCCAGTAGTATGGGGACAGGGGCAGGCAATGAGCAGTTCTTC.

This chain connects TRBV18 to TRBJ2-7, with 8 bases aligning to TRBD1. The germline CDR1 and CDR2 sequences are KGHSH and LQKENI. V trimming: 6 bases; J trimming: 2 bases; junction bases outside the gene matches: 6. The CDR3 loop spans 14 amino acids. CDR3 nucleotides: TGTGCCAGCTCCCCGGACAGGGCGACCTACGAGCAGTACTTC. This sequence encodes CASSPDRATYEQYF.

The rearrangement uses TRBV5-1 and TRBJ2-1; 7 nucleotides agree with TRBD1. Germline V CDR1 and CDR2: SGHRS, YFSETQ. The ends lost 1 base at V and 9 bases at J; junction bases unmatched: 4. This CDR3 has 13 amino acids. For the CDR3, the DNA is TGCGCCAGCAGCTTGCAGGGGGTTAGTGAGCAGTTCTTC. Its translation: CASSLQGVSEQFF.

The chain combines TRBV6-1 with TRBJ2-1, with 8 bases matching TRBD2. The V gene's germline CDR1 is MNHNS and CDR2 SASEGT. The CDR3 consists of 15 residues. J lost 7 bases, V lost 4 bases, and 9 bases had no gene match. CDR3: CASSASGSTRNEQFF. The CDR3 DNA follows: TGTGCCAGCAGTGCGAGCGGGAGTACAAGGAATGAGCAGTTCTTC.

The J gene is TRBJ1-4, the V gene TRBV15; 9 nucleotides match TRBD1. After removal of 3 bases from V and 5 bases from J, the junction contained 7 bases not matched to a gene. Germline loops: CDR1 LNHNV, CDR2 YYDKDF (reference sequence). This CDR3 region has 16 residues. CDR3 in DNA: TGTGCCACCAGCAGGCCCACCGGGACAGGGAATGAAAAACTGTTTTTT. It is translated as CATSRPTGTGNEKLFF.

The rearrangement joins TRBV6-5 to TRBJ1-3; the match to TRBD1 covers 7 bases. There are 14 residues in the CDR3. With V trimmed by 6 bases and J by 7 bases, 9 bases remained unmatched. Germline V CDR1 and CDR2: MNHEY, SVGAGI. The DNA for the CDR3 is TGTGCCAGCAGCAGACAGGGAGTTGGCAACACCATATATTTT. Translating gives CASSRQGVGNTIYF.

The chain joins TRBV28 to TRBJ2-2; no clear D gene. The CDR3 has 14 residues. CDR1 and CDR2 (germline): MDHEN, SYDVKM. Trimming removed 3 bases from V and 5 bases from J, with 10 bases in between. The CDR3 sequence: CASSFPGRTGELFF. The CDR3, as DNA: TGTGCCAGCAGTTTCCCCGGCCGGACCGGGGAGCTGTTTTTT.

The chain carries TRBV7-6 and TRBJ2-7, with unresolved D. Germline CDR1 reads SGHVS; CDR2 reads FNYEAQ. The CDR3 is 17 residues long. Trimming removed 2 bases from V and 0 bases from J, with 17 bases in between. The CDR3 loop reads CASSLSSPTQASYEQYF. Written as DNA, the CDR3 is TGTGCCAGCAGCTTATCTTCCCCGACCCAGGCCTCCTACGAGCAGTACTTC.

This clone is a singleton in its sample. The V gene is TRBV18, the J gene TRBJ2-1, with no clear D. V was pared by 2 bases and J by 2 bases, with 10 bases between. The CDR3 is 15 amino acids. Germline assignment: CDR1 KGHSH and CDR2 LQKENI. CDR3 protein: CASSPVAEPYNEQFF. In DNA form, the CDR3 reads TGTGCCAGCTCACCAGTGGCAGAACCCTACAATGAGCAGTTCTTC.

This chain joins TRBV28 and TRBJ2-7, with 7 bases identical to TRBD1. The junction had 10 bases not matched to a gene; V was cut back by 5 bases and J by 6 bases. The CDR3 covers 14 residues. CDR1 MDHEN and CDR2 SYDVKM come from the germline V gene. The CDR3 spells CASSTPGQLCEQYF. The CDR3 bases are TGTGCCAGCAGTACCCCGGGACAGCTGTGCGAGCAGTACTTC.

V usage is TRBV7-6 and J usage is TRBJ2-3; tentative D call: TRBD2 (6 bases). The germline CDR1 and CDR2 sequences are SGHVS and FNYEAQ. V lost 1 base and J 2 bases, leaving 13 bases between the germline ends. This CDR3 contains 16 residues. This CDR3 reads CASSLVSGLTTDTQYF. The CDR3 DNA reads as TGTGCCAGCAGCTTAGTGTCGGGACTGACCACAGATACGCAGTATTTT.

This sequence joins TRBV14 and TRBJ1-1; D ambiguous. Germline assignment: CDR1 SGHDN and CDR2 FVKESK. This CDR3 has 13 amino acids. The V end was cut by 0 bases, the J end by 1 base, with 3 bases between. CDR3 loop: CASSQEQNTEAFF. CDR3 coding DNA: TGTGCCAGCAGCCAAGAACAGAACACTGAAGCTTTCTTT.

This clone was counted a single time. The chain uses TRBV15 and TRBJ1-3; D remains unclear. This CDR3 spans 18 amino acids. Trimming removed 0 bases from V and 0 bases from J, with 15 bases in between. Germline V gene lookup returns CDR1 LNHNV and CDR2 YYDKDF (reference sequence). As DNA, the CDR3 is TGTGCCACCAGCAGAGATTTAGGCCCCTCGAGCTCTGGAAACACCATATATTTT. Translating gives CATSRDLGPSSSGNTIYF.

This chain links TRBV7-8 with TRBJ2-7, with TRBD2 matching 11 bases. Looked up from germline, CDR1 is SGHVS and CDR2 is FQNEAQ. The CDR3 extends over 14 amino acids. The V gene end was trimmed by 1 base and the J gene end by 7 bases; junction bases not matched to a gene: 3. In DNA, the CDR3 is TGTGCCAGCAGCTTAGTTTGGACTAGCGGGGAGCAGTACTTC. Translated, it gives CASSLVWTSGEQYF.

The CDR3 loop is CASSYRTGETEAFF. Written as DNA, the CDR3 is TGCGCCAGCAGCTACCGGACAGGGGAAACTGAAGCTTTCTTT. The chain carries TRBV4-3 and TRBJ1-1; 9 nucleotides line up with TRBD1. The CDR3 consists of 14 residues. Germline CDR1 and CDR2: LGHNA and YSLEER. With V trimmed by 5 bases and J by 5 bases, 6 bases remained unmatched.

V gene TRBV4-1 combines with J gene TRBJ2-7; a possible D gene is TRBD2 (7 bases). Trimming took 1 base from V and 5 from J, leaving 18 bases between them. This CDR3 is 16 amino acids long. Germline CDR1 reads MGHRA; CDR2 reads YSYEKL. The DNA for the CDR3 is TGCGCCAGCAGCCAAGCCCGTGGGGGGGCGCTGAACGAGCAGTACTTC. Residues: CASSQARGGALNEQYF.

The J gene is TRBJ2-5, the V gene TRBV30; D gene unclear. The V and J ends lost 2 bases and 0 bases respectively, with 19 bases between them. The germline V gene has CDR1 GTSNPN and CDR2 SVGIG (reference sequence). This CDR3 has 17 amino acids. CDR3 sequence reads: CAWSPPPSRAYQETQYF. For the CDR3, the DNA is TGTGCCTGGAGTCCCCCCCCCTCCCGGGCGTACCAAGAGACCCAGTACTTC.

This chain uses TRBV18 with TRBJ2-1, with a tentative D call TRBD2 (5 bases). Trimming removed 3 bases at V and 7 bases at J, with 10 bases between. CDR1 and CDR2 from the germline V gene are KGHSH and LQKENI. The CDR3 contains 13 residues. This CDR3 reads CASSPPGGNEQFF. The CDR3 DNA reads TGTGCCAGCTCACCTCCAGGCGGGAATGAGCAGTTCTTC.

The chain uses TRBV19 and TRBJ2-3; weak D call: TRBD2 (7 bases). V lost 4 bases and J lost 6, with 17 bases in between. Germline values: CDR1 LNHDA, CDR2 SQIVND (reference sequence). The CDR3 spans 15 residues. The CDR3 coding sequence is TGTGCCAGTAGTACCTGGGGCGGGGGCCCGGATACGCAGTATTTT. Amino acid sequence: CASSTWGGGPDTQYF.

The rearrangement uses TRBV9 and TRBJ1-1; D possibly corresponds to TRBD1 (5 bases). V lost 0 bases to trimming and J lost 1 base, with 10 bases between them. CDR3 length: 15 residues. Germline CDR1 SGDLS, CDR2 YYNGEE. For the CDR3, the DNA is TGTGCCAGCAGCGTAGCCTCAGGGTGGAACACTGAAGCTTTCTTT. Encoded protein: CASSVASGWNTEAFF. The full variable domain, its missing parts supplied by reference TRBV9 and TRBJ1-1, is DSGVTQTPKHLITATGQRVTLRCSPRSGDLSVYWYQQSLDQGLQFLIQYYNGEERAKGNILERFSAQQFPDLHSELNLSSLELGDSALYFCASSVASGWNTEAFFGQGTRLTVV.

This clone was recorded a few times. V gene TRBV18 combines with J gene TRBJ1-2; 9 bases fit TRBD1. Germline CDR1 KGHSH, CDR2 LQKENI. The CDR3 covers 14 residues. V trimming: 4 bases; J trimming: 6 bases; junction bases outside the gene matches: 6. CDR3 sequence (DNA): TGTGCCAGCTCACTTGGACAGGGGAGTAATGGCTACACCTTC. Protein: CASSLGQGSNGYTF.

The CDR3 sequence: CASSLGTGPNEQYF. In DNA form, the CDR3 reads TGCGCCAGCAGCTTGGGGACAGGGCCGAACGAGCAGTACTTC. The gene calls are TRBV5-1 and TRBJ2-7; 8 bases match TRBD1. Per germline, CDR1 SGHRS and CDR2 YFSETQ. The CDR3 is made up of 14 amino acids. After removal of 0 bases from V and 5 bases from J, the junction contained 4 bases not matched to a gene. The complete variable domain, with remaining parts taken from reference TRBV5-1 and TRBJ2-7, reads KAGVTQTPRYLIKTRGQQVTLSCSPISGHRSVSWYQQTPGQGLQFLFEYFSETQRNKGNFPGRFSGRQFSNSRSEMNVSTLELGDSALYLCASSLGTGPNEQYFGPGTRLTVT.